A single sample gave rise to the 16 T cell receptor beta chains below, sequenced in a study of control samples from healthy donors and cancer patients. Using immunoSEQ multiplex PCR, the repertoire was profiled, and TCRdb retains in-frame clones only, with some absent. The data contain about 160,000 clones, 94% of them seen just once; the ten biggest clones take up more than 8%. The source material was blood. The receptors originated from a woman between 40 and 50 years old in good health.

V and J are TRBV30 and TRBJ2-7; D is perhaps TRBD2 (5 bases). The CDR3 contains 14 residues. V lost 2 bases and J 5 bases, leaving 16 bases between the germline ends. The germline gives CDR1 GTSNPN, CDR2 SVGIG (reference sequence). The CDR3 is CAWSRWEFVDEQYF. The CDR3 nucleotides are TGTGCCTGGAGTCGGTGGGAGTTTGTCGACGAGCAGTACTTC.

The genes are TRBV4-3 and TRBJ1-5; no clear D. The CDR3 has 14 amino acids. Trimming removed 1 base at V and 1 base at J, with 5 bases between. Germline CDR1 is LGHNA and CDR2 is YSLEER. As DNA, the CDR3 is TGCGCCAGCAGCCAAGGACGGAGCAATCAGCCCCAGCATTTT. This encodes CASSQGRSNQPQHF.

The V and J genes are TRBV14 and TRBJ1-1, with a weak D call TRBD1 (5 bases). Looked up from germline, CDR1 is SGHDN and CDR2 is FVKESK. This CDR3 contains 13 residues. Trimming removed 4 bases at V and 11 bases at J, with 17 bases between. The CDR3 protein is CASSPIPQGAAFF. In DNA, the CDR3 is TGTGCCAGCAGCCCCATCCCCCAGGGAGCGGCTTTCTTT.

This clone appeared once. J is TRBJ2-1 and V is TRBV12-3 or TRBV12-4; D is ambiguous. Trimming shortened V by 7 bases and J by 7 bases, and 11 bases separated the two germline ends. The CDR3 extends over 12 amino acids. This chain's CDR3 is CASTRGVNEQFF. Written as DNA, the CDR3 is TGTGCCAGCACCAGAGGAGTGAATGAGCAGTTCTTC.

The chain recombines TRBV10-3 with TRBJ2-2; possible D gene TRBD1, 6 bases. In germline, CDR1 is ENHRY, CDR2 SYGVKD. The CDR3 length is 14 residues. Trimming shortened V by 10 bases and J by 5 bases, and 17 bases separated the two germline ends. CDR3 sequence (DNA): TGTGCCACCCGATTGGGGGCCCAAACCGGGGAGCTGTTTTTT. Translated, it gives CATRLGAQTGELFF.

This chain joins TRBV3-1 (or the pseudogene TRBV3-2) and TRBJ1-5, with 7 bases fitting TRBD1. The CDR3 sequence is 15 residues long. V lost 3 bases, J lost 4 bases, and 6 bases stayed unmatched. The germline CDR1 and CDR2 sequences are LGHDT and YNNKEL (reference sequence). The DNA of the CDR3 is TGTGCCAGCAGCCACGCCGGGACAGCGAATCAGCCCCAGCATTTT. Encoded protein: CASSHAGTANQPQHF.

This chain connects TRBV6-5 to TRBJ2-2; D is unresolved. This CDR3 region has 13 residues. CDR1 and CDR2 (germline): MNHEY, SVGAGI. Trimming pared 6 bases from V and 2 bases from J, leaving 7 bases between. DNA for the CDR3: TGTGCCAGCAGAGGGCTAAACACCGGGGAGCTGTTTTTT. Its protein product is CASRGLNTGELFF.

For this clone: Other DNA variants within this sample encode the same CDR3. V gene TRBV5-1 combines with J gene TRBJ1-3; D gene unclear. V was cut by 0 bases and J by 0 bases, with 7 bases left in between. Germline lookup yields CDR1 SGHRS and CDR2 YFSETQ. This CDR3 comprises 15 residues. CDR3 coding DNA: TGCGCCAGCAGCTTGGCGGGGAACTCTGGAAACACCATATATTTT. Its protein is CASSLAGNSGNTIYF.

This chain links TRBV6-1 with TRBJ1-1; 8 bases are a match to TRBD1. Germline V gene sequence: CDR1 MNHNS, CDR2 SASEGT. This CDR3 has 16 residues. V lost 3 bases and J lost 3; bases outside the gene matches: 9. In DNA form, the CDR3 reads TGTGCCAGCAGTGAGGCCTGGACAGGGTTAGACACTGAAGCTTTCTTT. Translating it yields CASSEAWTGLDTEAFF.

The chain couples TRBV9 to TRBJ2-1, with no clear D. From germline, CDR1 is SGDLS and CDR2 YYNGEE. The germline V and J ends were trimmed by 0 bases and 6 bases, with 16 bases remaining between them. The CDR3 has 16 amino acids. CDR3 sequence reads: CASSVATRPSGNEQFF. The CDR3 DNA sequence: TGTGCCAGCAGCGTAGCTACCAGGCCCTCTGGCAATGAGCAGTTCTTC.

The genes are TRBV4-1 and TRBJ1-4; TRBD1 might be the D (6 bases). Trimming took 0 bases from V and 4 from J, leaving 15 bases between them. This CDR3 spans 17 amino acids. CDR1 and CDR2 (germline): MGHRA, YSYEKL. The chain's CDR3 is CASSQDPAGRGNEKLFF. CDR3 coding DNA: TGCGCCAGCAGCCAAGATCCCGCTGGCAGGGGTAATGAAAAACTGTTTTTT.

The rearrangement joins TRBV18 to TRBJ1-1; TRBD1 agrees at 8 bases. The germline gives CDR1 KGHSH, CDR2 LQKENI. The CDR3 has 15 amino acids. V was clipped by 2 bases and J by 4 bases; unmatched bases: 6. The CDR3 nucleotides are TGTGCCAGCTCACCAGGTGGACAGGGAGGCACTGAAGCTTTCTTT. Amino acid sequence: CASSPGGQGGTEAFF. The variable domain in full, with the rest retrieved from reference TRBV18 and TRBJ1-1, is NAGVMQNPRHLVRRRGQEARLRCSPMKGHSHVYWYRQLPEEGLKFMVYLQKENIIDESGMPKERFSAEFPKEGPSILRIQQVVRGDSAAYFCASSPGGQGGTEAFFGQGTRLTVV.

This clone was found once. The gene calls are TRBV12-3 or TRBV12-4 and TRBJ2-7; D remains unclear. Trimming removed 5 bases at V and 4 bases at J, with 9 bases between. The length of the CDR3 is 12 residues. Written as DNA, the CDR3 is TGTGCCAGCAGTCGTTACGGGTACGAGCAGTACTTC. Amino acids: CASSRYGYEQYF.

This chain joins TRBV19 and TRBJ1-2; D gene ambiguous. Looked up from germline, CDR1 is LNHDA and CDR2 is SQIVND (reference sequence). The V and J ends lost 7 bases and 2 bases respectively, with 8 bases between them. CDR3 size: 12 residues. The CDR3 loop is CASTGENYGYTF. The CDR3 DNA sequence: TGTGCCAGTACTGGGGAAAACTATGGCTACACCTTC.

CDR3 sequence (DNA): TGTGCCAGCAGCCAAAACAGGAGAAACTATGGCTACACCTTC. Translation gives CASSQNRRNYGYTF. This sequence joins TRBV6-5 and TRBJ1-2; possibly TRBD1 for D (5 bases). V gave up 6 bases and J gave up 2 bases, with 13 bases separating them. Germline V CDR1 and CDR2: MNHEY, SVGAGI. The CDR3 totals 14 residues.

V and J are TRBV7-6 and TRBJ2-5; 10 positions agree with TRBD1. The CDR3 runs 15 residues. The ends lost 4 bases at V and 5 bases at J; junction bases unmatched: 7. The germline V gene has CDR1 SGHVS and CDR2 FNYEAQ. The CDR3 DNA reads TGTGCCAGCAGCTCGACAGGGGGCAGGCAGGAGACCCAGTACTTC. Translation gives CASSSTGGRQETQYF.